The 11 T cell receptor beta chains in this list originate from one sample, sequenced in a study of T cells in Graves' hyperthyroidism and ophthalmopathy. Amplification of TCR beta CDR3 regions was performed using RNA transcripts as template. During a first-round RT-PCR of the TCR CDR3, the HTBI primer set was used. TCRdb re-analysed the multiplex PCR reads in MiXCR, keeping a single row per CDR3 protein. The sample records 500,000 to 550,000 distinct CDR3 sequences, 20% being singletons. The sequenced material came from blood. The receptor set was obtained from a man aged 35-49 years with Graves' ophthalmopathy.

This clonotype was detected only a few times. The chain recombines TRBV7-2 with TRBJ2-1; D perhaps matches TRBD2 (7 bases). This CDR3 spans 14 amino acids. Trimming removed 1 base from V and 9 bases from J, with 13 bases in between. Per the germline V gene, CDR1 is SGHTA and CDR2 is FQGNSA. The CDR3 sequence: CASSLGQGRGEQFF. CDR3 in DNA: TGTGCCAGCAGCTTAGGGCAGGGGAGGGGTGAGCAGTTCTTC.

This chain links TRBV5-6 with TRBJ2-2, with unresolved D. V was clipped by 4 bases and J by 6 bases, with 10 bases between them. Germline V gives CDR1 SGHDT, CDR2 YYEEEE. The CDR3 extends over 13 amino acids. CDR3 loop: CASSPPMAGELFF. CDR3 bases: TGTGCCAGCAGCCCCCCCATGGCCGGGGAGCTGTTTTTT.

The chain is built from TRBV20-1 and TRBJ2-1; D is perhaps TRBD2 (6 bases). Germline V CDR1 and CDR2: DFQATT, SNEGSKA (reference sequence). This CDR3 is 15 amino acids long. Between the trimmed V and J ends, which lost 3 bases and 3 bases, there was a span of 15 bases. The CDR3 DNA reads TGCAGTGCTAGTACCAGCGGAGGGTACTACAATGAGCAGTTCTTC. This gives the protein CSASTSGGYYNEQFF.

V usage is TRBV19 and J usage is TRBJ2-3, with D possibly TRBD1 on 6 matching bases. The germline CDR1 and CDR2 sequences are LNHDA and SQIVND (reference sequence). V was cut by 5 bases and J by 5 bases, with 11 bases left in between. The CDR3 runs to 13 residues. In DNA form, the CDR3 reads TGTGCCAGTAGTTGGGACATTGGAGATACGCAGTATTTT. Translated, it gives CASSWDIGDTQYF.

J is TRBJ2-1 and V is TRBV30; D is perhaps TRBD2 (5 bases). Trimming removed 4 bases at V and 8 bases at J, with 15 bases between. From germline, CDR1 is GTSNPN and CDR2 SVGIG (reference sequence). The CDR3 contains 13 residues. The DNA for the CDR3 is TGTGCCTGGAAGAGGCAGCGGCTCGATGAGCAGTTCTTC. Its translation: CAWKRQRLDEQFF.

This rearrangement joins TRBV20-1 to TRBJ2-7, with 10 nucleotides matching TRBD1. Germline lookup yields CDR1 DFQATT and CDR2 SNEGSKA (reference sequence). The CDR3 has 13 amino acids. The ends lost 6 bases at V and 3 bases at J; junction bases unmatched: 5. The CDR3 loop is CSATGTGDYEQYF. CDR3 DNA: TGCAGTGCGACCGGGACAGGGGACTACGAGCAGTACTTC.

This rearrangement joins TRBV29-1 to TRBJ1-1; D remains unclear. Trimming left V 4 bases short and J 1 base short, with 10 bases between. The CDR3 length is 13 residues. Germline CDR1 and CDR2: SQVTM and ANQGSEA. CDR3 in DNA: TGCAGCGTTGGAGAGCCCTCGAACACTGAAGCTTTCTTT. It encodes CSVGEPSNTEAFF. The full variable domain, with the rest looked up from reference TRBV29-1 and TRBJ1-1, is SAVISQKPSRDICQRGTSLTIQCQVDSQVTMMFWYRQQPGQSLTLIATANQGSEATYESGFVIDKFPISRPNLTFSTLTVSNMSPEDSSIYLCSVGEPSNTEAFFGQGTRLTVV.

This clonotype was seen only a few times. The V gene is TRBV19, the J gene TRBJ2-1; the match to TRBD2 covers 13 bases. CDR1 is LNHDA, CDR2 SQIVND, per germline (reference sequence). This CDR3 region has 19 residues. Losses at the gene ends were 8 bases for V and 0 bases for J; bases not matched to a gene: 13. Here the CDR3 reads CASRRLAGGFTSSYNEQFF. The CDR3 nucleotides are TGTGCCAGTCGCCGACTAGCGGGGGGCTTCACCAGCTCCTACAATGAGCAGTTCTTC.

This clonotype was counted at least ten times. This chain links TRBV10-3 with TRBJ2-1; 12 nucleotides match TRBD2. Germline loops: CDR1 ENHRY, CDR2 SYGVKD. J was trimmed by 7 bases and V by 0 bases; bases with no gene match: 16. The CDR3 is 20 amino acids. The CDR3 DNA reads TGTGCCATCAGTGAGTCATTAGGAGTCAGACTAGCGGGAGTGAAAAATGAGCAGTTCTTC. This translates into CAISESLGVRLAGVKNEQFF.

This clonotype was seen many times. The rearrangement joins TRBV2 to TRBJ2-1; 8 nucleotides match TRBD2. This CDR3 comprises 15 residues. Germline assignment: CDR1 SNHLY and CDR2 FYNNEI. The ends lost 4 bases at V and 4 bases at J; junction bases unmatched: 6. CDR3: CASSGELAAYNEQFF. In nucleotides, the CDR3 is TGTGCCAGCAGTGGGGAACTAGCGGCTTACAATGAGCAGTTCTTC.

This clonotype was observed many times. The chain uses TRBV30 and TRBJ2-1; TRBD2 aligns across 10 bases. Germline assignment: CDR1 GTSNPN and CDR2 SVGIG (reference sequence). The ends lost 4 bases at V and 7 bases at J; junction bases unmatched: 7. The CDR3 loop spans 14 amino acids. CDR3 loop: CAWTGTSVTNEQFF. In DNA, the CDR3 is TGTGCCTGGACCGGGACTAGCGTTACAAATGAGCAGTTCTTC.